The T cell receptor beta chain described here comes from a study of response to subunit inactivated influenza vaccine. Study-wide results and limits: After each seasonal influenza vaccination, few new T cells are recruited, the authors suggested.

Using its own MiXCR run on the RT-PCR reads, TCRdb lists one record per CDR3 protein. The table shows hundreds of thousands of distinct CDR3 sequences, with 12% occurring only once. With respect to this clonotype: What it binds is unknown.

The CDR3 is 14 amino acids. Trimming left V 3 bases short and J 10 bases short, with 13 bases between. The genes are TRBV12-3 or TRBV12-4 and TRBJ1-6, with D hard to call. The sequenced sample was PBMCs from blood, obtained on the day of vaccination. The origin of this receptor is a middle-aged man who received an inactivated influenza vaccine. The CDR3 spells CASSFTGENSPLHF. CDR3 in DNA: TGTGCCAGCAGTTTTACCGGGGAGAACTCACCCCTCCACTTT.